The rows below give T cell receptor beta chains drawn from one sample of a study of blood T cells in healthy people across ages. TCRdb called the 5' RACE reads again in MiXCR, with one record for every CDR3 protein. This sample has hundreds of thousands of distinct CDR3 sequences; about 54% occur once, and the top ten carry 30% to 45%. The source material was blood. The source of these receptors is a man in his 60s in good health. Each CDR3 is given with its conserved first and last residue. The D gene is left open where the match is weak. Size is omitted from some rows. Given values are once, few, many or a class for expanded clones.

size	D	V	J	DNA	CDR3
once	TRBD1	TRBV10-1	TRBJ2-7	TGCGCCAGCAGTGATAGGACAGGGGACTACGAGCAGTACTTC	CASSDRTGDYEQYF
few	NA	TRBV12-3/TRBV12-4	TRBJ2-5	TGTGCCAGCAGTCTGATGGGACGGGGCCAAGAGACCCAGTACTTC	CASSLMGRGQETQYF
NA	TRBD1	TRBV11-2	TRBJ2-3	TGTGCCAGCAGCTCCGGAAGGAACAGGGGTACAGATACGCAGTATTTT	CASSSGRNRGTDTQYF
NA	TRBD2	TRBV7-2	TRBJ2-5	TGTGCCAGCAGCTTAATAGCGGGGGAGACCCAGTACTTC	CASSLIAGETQYF
NA	NA	TRBV5-4	TRBJ2-5	TGTGCCAGCAGCTTTTCGGGTCTAGCCCAAGAGACCCAGTACTTC	CASSFSGLAQETQYF
NA	NA	TRBV2	TRBJ2-6	TGTGCCAGCAGTGTCTTGAGCTCTGGGGCCAACGCCCTGACTTTC	CASSVLSSGANALTF
once	NA	TRBV12-5	TRBJ2-4	TGTGCTAGTGGTTTGCATATTCAGTACTTC	CASGLHIQYF
once	TRBD2	TRBV3-1	TRBJ2-3	TGTGCCAGCAGCCAAGTGGTGAGCGGGGGGATTACGCAGTATTTT	CASSQVVSGGITQYF
few	NA	TRBV10-3	TRBJ2-1	TGTGCCATCAGTGATTCTGGCAGGGCGGACAATGAGCAGTTCTTC	CAISDSGRADNEQFF
NA	NA	TRBV18	TRBJ2-1	TGTGCCAGCTCACCATTGAATGGGGGCAATGAGCAGTTCTTC	CASSPLNGGNEQFF
NA	NA	TRBV20-1	TRBJ2-3	TGCAGTGCTAGAGATCCGTTCCAGGGAAAGGGAGATACGCAGTATTTT	CSARDPFQGKGDTQYF
once	NA	TRBV29-1	TRBJ2-6	TGCAGCGTTGAAATGGGGGCTGGGGCCAACGTCCTGACTTTC	CSVEMGAGANVLTF
few	TRBD1	TRBV9	TRBJ1-1	TGTGCCAGCAGCCCTTCAGGGGGCGGGGGCACTGAAGCTTTCTTT	CASSPSGGGGTEAFF
NA	TRBD1	TRBV20-1	TRBJ1-5	TGCAGTGCTAGAGTCGACAGGGACCAGCCCCAGCATTTT	CSARVDRDQPQHF
NA	NA	TRBV5-1	TRBJ2-1	TGCGCCAGCAGCTCCCGGGACCCACTAAACAATGAGCAGTTCTTC	CASSSRDPLNNEQFF
NA	NA	TRBV6-2/TRBV6-3	TRBJ2-1	TGTGCCAGCAGTGACCTCCCTTATCAGGACGAGCAGTTCTTC	CASSDLPYQDEQFF